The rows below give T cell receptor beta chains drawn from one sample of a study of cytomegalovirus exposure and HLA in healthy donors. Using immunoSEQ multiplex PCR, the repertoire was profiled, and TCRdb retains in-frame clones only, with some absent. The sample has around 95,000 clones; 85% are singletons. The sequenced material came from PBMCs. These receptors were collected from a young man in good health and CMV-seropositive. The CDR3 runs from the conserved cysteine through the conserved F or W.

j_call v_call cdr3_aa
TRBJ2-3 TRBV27 CASSFGLASSTDTQYF
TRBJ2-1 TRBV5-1 CASRLGFGGGLSYNEQFF
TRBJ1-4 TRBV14 CASSPPGTVNEKLFF
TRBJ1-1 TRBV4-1 CASSQDRGALNTEAFF
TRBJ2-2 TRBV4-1 CASSLRARDTGELFF
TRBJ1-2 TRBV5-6 CASSDNRAYYGYTF
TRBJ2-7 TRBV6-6 CASSPSDSEQYF
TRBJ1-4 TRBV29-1 CSVPYKPQGQLAEKLFF
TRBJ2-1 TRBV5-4 CASSLDPAGGPKDEQFF
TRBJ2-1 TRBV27 CASRTGSNEQFF
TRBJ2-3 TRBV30 CAWSGARRTDSTDTQYF
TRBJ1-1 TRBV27 CASSRNWDRTGTEAFF
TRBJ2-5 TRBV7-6 CASSLAARETQYF